The present T cell receptor beta chain was sequenced within a study of CD8 T cells in ankylosing spondylitis. CDR3 size: 16 residues. Germline lookup yields CDR1 LGHDT and CDR2 YNNKEL (reference sequence). Trimming removed 0 bases from V and 5 bases from J; junction bases left unmatched: 5. Quantitative 5'-RACE with molecular barcodes generated TCR beta libraries. TCRdb ran MiXCR on the 5' RACE reads and lists one entry per CDR3 protein. This table holds about 200,000 distinct CDR3 sequences, around 25% found once. In this sample, this clonotype turned up many times. Antigen specificity is unknown. Findings and limits, study-wide: As for the disease-linked clones, they showed a CD8+ phenotype and occurred at relatively low frequencies in peripheral blood.

Material: blood, either unsorted or a sorted T cell fraction (not recorded which). J is TRBJ2-1 and V is TRBV3-1; 9 nucleotides line up with TRBD2. The sequence came from a male donor with ankylosing spondylitis or in good health (not recorded which). The CDR3 bases are TGTGCCAGCAGCCAAGATCTAGCGGGATTAAACAATGAGCAGTTCTTC. Translated: CASSQDLAGLNNEQFF.